This T cell receptor beta chain was captured in a study of T cell repertoires in cytomegalovirus infection. The CDR3 runs 15 residues. Germline CDR1 reads SGHRS; CDR2 reads YFSETQ. Between the trimmed V and J ends, which lost 1 base and 6 bases, there was a span of 15 bases. TCRdb processed the reads anew with MiXCR; each CDR3 protein has one entry. The sample has about 770,000 distinct CDR3 sequences, 25% to 30% seen once; the top ten hold approximately 14%. Study-wide results and limits: Cumulative frequency of public TCR beta families picked out carriers of CMV plus the relevant HLA. Dominant in the ex vivo response were TCR beta clonotypes restricted by HLA-C and specific for CMV.

On this clonotype itself: Its antigen is still unknown.

The clonotype originates from a human donor in good health (CMV status not recorded). Some clones in this sample may be carry-over from other donors' samples. The chain couples TRBV5-1 to TRBJ2-3, with D tentatively TRBD1 (6 bases). This specimen consisted of cultured CD8+ T cells from PBMCs, obtained from culture after CMV antigen stimulation. The CDR3 bases are TGCGCCAGCAGCTTGCCACTTTCGGGACACGATACGCAGTATTTT. It encodes CASSLPLSGHDTQYF.